The sequence of this T cell receptor beta chain was determined in a study of response to subunit inactivated influenza vaccine. One entry per CDR3 protein results from TCRdb running MiXCR on the RT-PCR reads. The repertoire holds just under 250,000 distinct CDR3 sequences, over 9% seen once, with 7.8% in the top ten. The length of the CDR3 is 12 residues. Deletions cut 1 base from V and 3 bases from J, with 6 bases between. CDR1 and CDR2 (germline): DFQATT, SNEGSKA (reference sequence). This clonotype came up many times. The sample consisted of non-naive T cells sorted from PBMCs, taken less than 15 days before vaccination. V is TRBV20-1 and J is TRBJ2-5; D is unresolved. The TCR comes from a man aged 50 to 59 who received an inactivated influenza vaccine. As DNA, the CDR3 is TGCAGTGCTAGAGGGGGAAAAGAGACCCAGTACTTC. Translated: CSARGGKETQYF.